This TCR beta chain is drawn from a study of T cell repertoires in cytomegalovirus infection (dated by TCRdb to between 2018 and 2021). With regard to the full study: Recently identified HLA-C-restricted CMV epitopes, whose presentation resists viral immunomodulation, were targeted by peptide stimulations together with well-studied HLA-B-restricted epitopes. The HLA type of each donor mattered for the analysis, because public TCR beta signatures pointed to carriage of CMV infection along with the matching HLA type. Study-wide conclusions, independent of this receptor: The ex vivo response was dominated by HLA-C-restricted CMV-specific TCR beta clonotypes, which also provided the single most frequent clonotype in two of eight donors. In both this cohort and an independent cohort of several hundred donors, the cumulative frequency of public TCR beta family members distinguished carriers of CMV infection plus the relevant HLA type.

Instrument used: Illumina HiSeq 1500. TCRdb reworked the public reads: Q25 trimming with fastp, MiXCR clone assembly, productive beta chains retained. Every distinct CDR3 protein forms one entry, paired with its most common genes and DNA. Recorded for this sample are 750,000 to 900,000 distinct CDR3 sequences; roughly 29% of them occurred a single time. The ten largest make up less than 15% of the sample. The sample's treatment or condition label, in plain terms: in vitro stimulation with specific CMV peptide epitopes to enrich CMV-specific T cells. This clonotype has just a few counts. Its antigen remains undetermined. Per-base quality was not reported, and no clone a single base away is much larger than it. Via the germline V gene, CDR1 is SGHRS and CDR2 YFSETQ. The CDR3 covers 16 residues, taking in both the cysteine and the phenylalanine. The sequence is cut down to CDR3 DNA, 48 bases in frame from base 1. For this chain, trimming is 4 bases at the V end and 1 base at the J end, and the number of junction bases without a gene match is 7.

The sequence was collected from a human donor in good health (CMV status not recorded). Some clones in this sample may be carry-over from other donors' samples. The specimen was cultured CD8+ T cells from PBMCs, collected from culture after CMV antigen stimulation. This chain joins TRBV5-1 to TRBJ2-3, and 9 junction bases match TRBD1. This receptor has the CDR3 CASSIDRTGGTDTQYF. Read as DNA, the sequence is TGCGCCAGCAGCATTGACCGGACAGGGGGCACAGATACGCAGTATTTT. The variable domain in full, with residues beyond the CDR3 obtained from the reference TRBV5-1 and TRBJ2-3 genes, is KAGVTQTPRYLIKTRGQQVTLSCSPISGHRSVSWYQQTPGQGLQFLFEYFSETQRNKGNFPGRFSGRQFSNSRSEMNVSTLELGDSALYLCASSIDRTGGTDTQYFGPGTRLTVL.